This TCR beta chain was recorded in a study of blood T cell repertoires in COVID-19. Trimming took off 8 bases at V and 3 bases at J, with 14 bases between the two ends. Per germline, CDR1 SGHRS and CDR2 YFSETQ. The length of the CDR3 is 14 residues. Recruits, aged 18 to 89 years, lived in 20 to 30 US areas. Participant-given clinical history determined each cohort assignment. It was within 2 weeks before study entry that exposed participants met a COVID-19 case. Original handling: Nucleated cell number was recorded as an estimate derived from reference gene primer amplification. Data came from immunoSEQ multiplex PCR; TCRdb stores just in-frame clones and leaves some out. For V, J and clone size, that table is used; D and trimming come from the DNA. In the table there are 200,000 to 300,000 clones, approximately 83% of which are singletons.

The TCR comes from a woman aged 40 to 49 who had been exposed to COVID-19. The rearrangement uses TRBV5-1 and TRBJ1-4; no definite D call. Sequenced material: PBMCs or T cells enriched from blood (not recorded which). The chain's CDR3 is CASTTGSANEKLFF. For the CDR3, the DNA is TGCGCCAGTACGACGGGGTCAGCTAATGAAAAACTGTTTTTT.